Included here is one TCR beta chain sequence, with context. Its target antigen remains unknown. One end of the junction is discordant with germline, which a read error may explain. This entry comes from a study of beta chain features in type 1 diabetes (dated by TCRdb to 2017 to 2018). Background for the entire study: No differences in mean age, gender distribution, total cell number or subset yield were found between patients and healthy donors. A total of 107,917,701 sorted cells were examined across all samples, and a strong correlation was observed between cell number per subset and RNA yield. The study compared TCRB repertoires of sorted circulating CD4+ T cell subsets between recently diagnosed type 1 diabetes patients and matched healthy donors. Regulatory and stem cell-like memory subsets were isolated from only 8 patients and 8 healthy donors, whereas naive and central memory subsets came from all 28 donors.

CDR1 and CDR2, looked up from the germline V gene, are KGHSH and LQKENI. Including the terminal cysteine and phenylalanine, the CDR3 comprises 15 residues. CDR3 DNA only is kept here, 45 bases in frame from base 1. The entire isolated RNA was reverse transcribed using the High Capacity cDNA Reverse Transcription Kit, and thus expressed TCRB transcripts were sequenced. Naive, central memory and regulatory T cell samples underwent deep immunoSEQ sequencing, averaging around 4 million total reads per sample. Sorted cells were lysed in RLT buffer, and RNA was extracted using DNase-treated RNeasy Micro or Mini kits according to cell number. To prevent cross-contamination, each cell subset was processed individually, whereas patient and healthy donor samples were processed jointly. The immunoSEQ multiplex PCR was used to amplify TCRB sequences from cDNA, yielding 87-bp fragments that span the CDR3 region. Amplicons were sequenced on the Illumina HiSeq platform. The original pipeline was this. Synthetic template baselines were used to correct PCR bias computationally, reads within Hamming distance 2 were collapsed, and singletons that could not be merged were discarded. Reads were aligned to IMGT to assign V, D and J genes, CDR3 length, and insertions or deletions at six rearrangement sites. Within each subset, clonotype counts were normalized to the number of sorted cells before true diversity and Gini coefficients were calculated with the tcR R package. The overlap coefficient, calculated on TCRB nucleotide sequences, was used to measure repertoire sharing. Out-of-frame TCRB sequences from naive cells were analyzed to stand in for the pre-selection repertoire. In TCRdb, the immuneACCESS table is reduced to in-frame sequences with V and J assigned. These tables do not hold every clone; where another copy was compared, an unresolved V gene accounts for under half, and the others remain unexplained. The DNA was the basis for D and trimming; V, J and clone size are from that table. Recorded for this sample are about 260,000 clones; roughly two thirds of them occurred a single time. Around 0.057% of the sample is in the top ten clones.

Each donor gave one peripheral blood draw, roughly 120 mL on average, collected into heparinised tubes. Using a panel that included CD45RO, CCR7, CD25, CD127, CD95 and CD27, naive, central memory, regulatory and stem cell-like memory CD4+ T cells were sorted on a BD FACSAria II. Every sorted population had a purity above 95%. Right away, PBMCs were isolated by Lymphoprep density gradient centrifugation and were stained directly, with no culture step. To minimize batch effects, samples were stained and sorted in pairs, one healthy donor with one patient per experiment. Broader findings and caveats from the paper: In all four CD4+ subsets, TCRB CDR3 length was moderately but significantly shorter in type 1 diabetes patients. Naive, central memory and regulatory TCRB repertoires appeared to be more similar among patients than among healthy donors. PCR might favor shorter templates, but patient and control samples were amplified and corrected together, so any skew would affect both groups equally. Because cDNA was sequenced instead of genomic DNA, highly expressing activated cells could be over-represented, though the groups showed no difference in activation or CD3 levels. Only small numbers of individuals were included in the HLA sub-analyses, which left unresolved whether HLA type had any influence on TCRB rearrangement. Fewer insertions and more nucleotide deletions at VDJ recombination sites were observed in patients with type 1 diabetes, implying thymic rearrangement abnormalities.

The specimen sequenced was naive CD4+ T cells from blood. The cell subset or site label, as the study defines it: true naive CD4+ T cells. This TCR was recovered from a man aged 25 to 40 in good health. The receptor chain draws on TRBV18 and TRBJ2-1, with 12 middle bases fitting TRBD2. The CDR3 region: CASSPRGLAGNEQFF. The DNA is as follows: TGTGCCAGCTCGCCACGAGGACTAGCGGGGAATGAGCAGTTCTTC.